Each of the 21 T cell receptor beta chains below was sequenced from the same sample in a study of T-cell reconstitution after alpha-beta-depleted transplantation in children (dated by TCRdb to 2016 to 2017). Library construction relied on PCR. Sequencing instrument: Illumina HiSeq 2500. Molecular barcoding was employed in the preparation of TCR libraries, with unique molecular identifiers being used to normalize TCRbeta repertoire quantification. TCRdb reprocessed the public reads (quality trimming at Q25 with fastp, clone calling with MiXCR) and kept in-frame beta chains. Identical CDR3 proteins give one entry, which carries the most common genes and DNA. A total of some 550,000 distinct CDR3 sequences appear in this sample, around 18% of them only once. The ten largest clones capture over 3% of the sample. The specimen was PBMCs from the stem cell graft donor, collected from the stem cell graft. All receptors come from a human donor who donated a stem cell graft to a child with acute lymphoblastic leukemia.

This clonotype appeared a few times. The CDR3 DNA follows: TGCAGTATACAGGGAGAAACTGAAGCTTTCTTT. Protein: CSIQGETEAFF. The chain has TRBV20-1 and TRBJ1-1, with D tentatively TRBD1 (6 bases). The CDR3 is made up of 11 amino acids. Between the trimmed V and J ends, which lost 8 bases and 5 bases, there was a span of 12 bases. CDR1 and CDR2 (germline): DFQATT, SNEGSKA (reference sequence).

J is TRBJ2-1 and V is TRBV21-1; the tabulated D call, TRBD1, remains unverified against the DNA. TRBV21-1 is designated a pseudogene. The CDR3 totals 17 residues. The CDR3 loop is CASTSGTGASYYNEQFF. The CDR3 DNA is TGTGCCAGCACCAGCGGGACAGGGGCGTCGTACTACAATGAGCAGTTCTTC.

In this sample, this clonotype turned up a few times. This rearrangement joins TRBV6-1 to TRBJ2-2; TRBD2 is a possible D gene (6 bases). V lost 3 bases and J lost 8, with 16 bases in between. This CDR3 is 15 amino acids long. Germline V lookup: CDR1 MNHNS, CDR2 SASEGT. The CDR3 protein is CASSELRGAPGELFF. The CDR3 nucleotides are TGTGCCAGCAGTGAGCTTCGCGGGGCGCCGGGGGAGCTGTTTTTT.

The table lists this clonotype with a few counts. The rearrangement uses TRBV5-1 and TRBJ1-1; D is ambiguous. V was cut by 0 bases and J by 3 bases, with 6 bases left in between. The CDR3 sequence is 13 residues long. Germline assignment: CDR1 SGHRS and CDR2 YFSETQ. CDR3 nucleotide sequence: TGCGCCAGCAGCTTGGGGGTGGACACTGAAGCTTTCTTT. This sequence encodes CASSLGVDTEAFF.

CDR3: CASAPTFSSYEQYF. CDR3 DNA sequence: TGTGCCAGCGCCCCGACGTTCAGCTCCTACGAGCAGTACTTC. This sequence joins TRBV6-1 and TRBJ2-7; no firm D call. The CDR3 has 14 amino acids. CDR1 is MNHNS and CDR2 is SASEGT in the germline V gene. Trimming pared 8 bases from V and 0 bases from J, leaving 14 bases between.

The table lists this clonotype with a few counts. The J gene is TRBJ2-5, the V gene TRBV9; TRBD2 might be the D (5 bases). With 3 bases removed from V and 1 base from J, the gap between germline ends came to 25 bases. The CDR3 has 19 amino acids. Germline CDR1 SGDLS, CDR2 YYNGEE. The CDR3 region is CASSARGDYSVPSQETQYF. CDR3 bases: TGTGCCAGCAGCGCCAGAGGTGACTATAGCGTTCCCTCCCAAGAGACCCAGTACTTC.

This clonotype has only a few counts. The chain uses TRBV6-1 and TRBJ1-1; a possible D gene is TRBD1 (5 bases). The CDR3 runs to 16 residues. Trimming pared 6 bases from V and 1 base from J, leaving 18 bases between. Germline V CDR1 and CDR2: MNHNS, SASEGT. The CDR3 DNA reads TGTGCCAGCAGGAGCCCCATAGGGGTAGGGAACACTGAAGCTTTCTTT. It is translated as CASRSPIGVGNTEAFF.

The gene calls are TRBV9 and TRBJ2-2; TRBD2 might be the D (7 bases). The CDR3 has 18 residues. V gave up 4 bases and J gave up 7 bases, with 26 bases separating them. CDR1 is SGDLS and CDR2 is YYNGEE in the germline V gene. The CDR3 sequence is CASSTARIGGGMHGELFF. CDR3 DNA: TGTGCCAGCAGCACAGCTCGGATAGGGGGGGGGATGCACGGGGAGCTGTTTTTT. Supplemented by reference TRBV9 and TRBJ2-2, the full variable domain reads DSGVTQTPKHLITATGQRVTLRCSPRSGDLSVYWYQQSLDQGLQFLIQYYNGEERAKGNILERFSAQQFPDLHSELNLSSLELGDSALYFCASSTARIGGGMHGELFFGEGSRLTVL.

V is TRBV29-1 and J is TRBJ1-2; perhaps TRBD1 as D (5 bases). V was shortened by 5 bases and J by 4 bases, with 11 bases between the two germline ends. CDR1 and CDR2 (germline): SQVTM, ANQGSEA. This CDR3 is 12 amino acids long. CDR3 loop: CSVPDSSYGYTF. The DNA for the CDR3 is TGCAGCGTTCCTGACAGCAGCTATGGCTACACCTTC.

This clonotype has just a few counts. The rearrangement joins TRBV19 to TRBJ1-1, with D perhaps matching TRBD1 (5 bases). The germline V gene encodes CDR1 LNHDA and CDR2 SQIVND (reference sequence). This CDR3 spans 14 amino acids. With 7 bases removed from V and 2 bases from J, the gap between germline ends came to 14 bases. The CDR3 reads CASTQGQGNTEAFF. The CDR3 nucleotides read TGTGCCAGTACCCAAGGGCAGGGAAACACTGAAGCTTTCTTT.

J is TRBJ1-2 and V is TRBV12-3 or TRBV12-4, with D unresolved. Trimming left V 7 bases short and J 0 bases short, with 9 bases between. The CDR3 has 13 residues. CDR3 residues: CASTPYSNYGYTF. The CDR3 DNA follows: TGTGCCAGCACACCATATTCTAACTATGGCTACACCTTC.

The rearrangement uses TRBV7-9 and TRBJ2-7; TRBD2 agrees at 7 bases. This CDR3 is 15 amino acids long. Germline CDR1 and CDR2: SEHNR and FQNEAQ (reference sequence). Losses at the gene ends were 6 bases for V and 2 bases for J; bases not matched to a gene: 10. The CDR3 nucleotides are TGTGCCAGCAGGCCGGTACTAGCGACTCCCTACGAGCAGTACTTC. Its translation: CASRPVLATPYEQYF.

The rearrangement joins TRBV21-1 to TRBJ2-1; the table's D call TRBD1 went unverified against the DNA. TRBV21-1 is marked as a pseudogene. CDR3 size: 17 residues. CDR3 protein: CASSPLQRPLSYNEQFF. Written as DNA, the CDR3 is TGTGCCAGCAGCCCCCTCCAGCGGCCCCTCTCCTACAATGAGCAGTTCTTC.

This clonotype was detected a few times. The chain is built from TRBV5-1 and TRBJ2-2, with TRBD1 as a possible D gene (6 bases). This CDR3 region has 15 residues. The V end was cut by 2 bases, the J end by 4 bases, with 12 bases between. The germline CDR1 and CDR2 sequences are SGHRS and YFSETQ. The CDR3 spells CASSFYGTRTGELFF. CDR3 DNA: TGCGCCAGCAGCTTTTACGGGACACGCACCGGGGAGCTGTTTTTT. The variable domain in full, completed from reference TRBV5-1 and TRBJ2-2, reads KAGVTQTPRYLIKTRGQQVTLSCSPISGHRSVSWYQQTPGQGLQFLFEYFSETQRNKGNFPGRFSGRQFSNSRSEMNVSTLELGDSALYLCASSFYGTRTGELFFGEGSRLTVL.

This clonotype was found a few times. The rearrangement uses TRBV7-9 and TRBJ2-3; D possibly corresponds to TRBD2 (6 bases). Trimming stripped 1 base from V and 2 bases from J, with 10 bases between. Germline lookup yields CDR1 SEHNR and CDR2 FQNEAQ (reference sequence). The CDR3 has 15 residues. The CDR3, as DNA: TGTGCCAGCAGCTTAGGGAGGGCTCCCACAGATACGCAGTATTTT. Translated: CASSLGRAPTDTQYF.

This clonotype was seen only a few times. Here the CDR3 DNA reads TGTGCCATCGGAACAGGGTGGGGCGATGAGCAGTTCTTC. It yields the protein CAIGTGWGDEQFF. The chain joins TRBV10-3 to TRBJ2-1; D is perhaps TRBD1 (6 bases). The germline V gene encodes CDR1 ENHRY and CDR2 SYGVKD. Trimming took 8 bases from V and 8 from J, leaving 16 bases between them. The CDR3 sequence is 13 residues long.

This clonotype was picked up a small number of times. The chain employs TRBV20-1 and TRBJ2-1; no clear D gene. The germline V gene has CDR1 DFQATT and CDR2 SNEGSKA (reference sequence). The CDR3 loop spans 13 amino acids. With 5 bases removed from V and 10 bases from J, the gap between germline ends came to 18 bases. The DNA of the CDR3 is TGCAGTGCTGTGGCCTCCTTTCGGAAGGAGCAGTTCTTC. Protein product: CSAVASFRKEQFF.

The V and J genes are TRBV10-2 and TRBJ2-3; 10 positions match TRBD1. Trimming cost V 6 bases and J 3 bases; bases outside gene matches: 9. CDR3 length: 16 amino acids. From germline, CDR1 is WSHSY and CDR2 SAAADI. The CDR3, as DNA: TGCGCCAGCAGGAACTCCGACAGGGGGCAAACAGATACGCAGTATTTT. As protein: CASRNSDRGQTDTQYF.

V gene TRBV4-1 combines with J gene TRBJ1-2; perhaps TRBD1 as D (6 bases). The V end was cut by 7 bases, the J end by 7 bases, with 25 bases between. The CDR3 length is 16 residues. Germline V gene lookup returns CDR1 MGHRA and CDR2 YSYEKL. In nucleotides, the CDR3 is TGCGCCAGCAAAATGCCCTCCGGCGGGGGGCGAAGTGGCTACACCTTC. Amino acids: CASKMPSGGGRSGYTF.

The chain recombines TRBV9 with TRBJ1-2; the D gene is possibly TRBD1 (6 bases). Germline CDR1 and CDR2: SGDLS and YYNGEE. This CDR3 contains 16 residues. The V end was cut by 0 bases, the J end by 4 bases, with 16 bases between. The chain's CDR3 is CASSVGSGTPFYGYTF. The CDR3 region has the DNA TGTGCCAGCAGCGTAGGGTCCGGGACACCTTTCTATGGCTACACCTTC.

This clonotype was detected a few times. The rearrangement uses TRBV15 and TRBJ2-1, with TRBD1 matching 7 bases. Germline CDR1 is LNHNV and CDR2 is YYDKDF (reference sequence). The CDR3 has 13 amino acids. V trimming: 5 bases; J trimming: 9 bases; junction bases outside the gene matches: 7. The CDR3: CATSSRGTGEQFF. The CDR3 DNA is TGTGCCACCAGCTCCAGGGGGACGGGTGAGCAGTTCTTC.